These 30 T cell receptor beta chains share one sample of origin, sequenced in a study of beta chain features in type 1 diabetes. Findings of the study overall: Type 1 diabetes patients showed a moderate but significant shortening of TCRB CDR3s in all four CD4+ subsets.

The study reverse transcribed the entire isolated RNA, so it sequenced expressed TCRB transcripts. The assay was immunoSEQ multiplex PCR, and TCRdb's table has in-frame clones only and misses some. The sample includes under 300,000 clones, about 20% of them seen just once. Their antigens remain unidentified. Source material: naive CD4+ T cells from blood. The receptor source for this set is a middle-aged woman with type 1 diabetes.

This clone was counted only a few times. CDR3 residues: CASSETMGSPLHF. CDR3 in DNA: TGTGCCAGCAGCGAAACTATGGGTTCACCCCTCCACTTT. This chain connects TRBV9 to TRBJ1-6; D unresolved. This CDR3 spans 13 amino acids. Germline lookup yields CDR1 SGDLS and CDR2 YYNGEE. Trimming removed 3 bases from V and 9 bases from J, with 10 bases in between.

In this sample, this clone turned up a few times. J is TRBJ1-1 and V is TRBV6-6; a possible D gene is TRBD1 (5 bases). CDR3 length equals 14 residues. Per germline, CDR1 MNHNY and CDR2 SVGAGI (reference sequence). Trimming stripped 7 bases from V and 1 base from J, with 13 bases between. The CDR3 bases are TGTGCCAGCACCCTAGACAGTTCGAACACTGAAGCTTTCTTT. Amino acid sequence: CASTLDSSNTEAFF.

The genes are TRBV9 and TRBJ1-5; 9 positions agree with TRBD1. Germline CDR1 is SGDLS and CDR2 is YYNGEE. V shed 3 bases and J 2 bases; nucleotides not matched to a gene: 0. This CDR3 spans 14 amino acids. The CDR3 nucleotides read TGTGCCAGCAGCGGGACAGGGGGCAATCAGCCCCAGCATTTT. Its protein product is CASSGTGGNQPQHF.

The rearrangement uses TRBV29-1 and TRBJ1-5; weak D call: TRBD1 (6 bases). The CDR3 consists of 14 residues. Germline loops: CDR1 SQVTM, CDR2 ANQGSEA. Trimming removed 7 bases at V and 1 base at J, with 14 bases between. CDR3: CSAGGGVSNQPQHF. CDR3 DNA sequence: TGCAGCGCCGGCGGGGGCGTCAGCAATCAGCCCCAGCATTTT.

The CDR3 region has the DNA TGCAGCGCTGACAGGGGGCCGGGGGAAGGCTACACCTTC. This sequence encodes CSADRGPGEGYTF. This chain joins TRBV29-1 and TRBJ1-2, with 10 bases matching TRBD1. The CDR3 runs 13 residues. Per the germline V gene, CDR1 is SQVTM and CDR2 is ANQGSEA. The V and J ends lost 7 bases and 8 bases, in that order; junction bases with no gene match: 10.

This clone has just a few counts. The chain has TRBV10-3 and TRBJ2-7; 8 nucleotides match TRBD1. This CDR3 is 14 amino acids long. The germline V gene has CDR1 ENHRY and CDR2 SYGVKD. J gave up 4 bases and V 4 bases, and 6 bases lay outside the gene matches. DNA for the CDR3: TGTGCCATCAGTGCCTTACAGGGGGATTACGAGCAGTACTTC. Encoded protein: CAISALQGDYEQYF.

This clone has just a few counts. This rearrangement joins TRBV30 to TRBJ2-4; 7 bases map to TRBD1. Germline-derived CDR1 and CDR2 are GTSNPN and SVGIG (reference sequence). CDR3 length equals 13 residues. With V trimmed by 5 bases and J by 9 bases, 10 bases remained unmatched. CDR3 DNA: TGTGCCTGGCAGGGACAGAATAAGGGCATTCAGTACTTC. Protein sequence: CAWQGQNKGIQYF.

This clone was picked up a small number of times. CDR3 sequence (DNA): TGTGCCAGCAGCTCTACCCCGGTTGAGAAAGAGACCCAGTACTTC. Its protein is CASSSTPVEKETQYF. V and J are TRBV11-2 and TRBJ2-5; D ambiguous. V lost 4 bases to trimming and J lost 3 bases, with 15 bases between them. This CDR3 contains 15 residues. The V gene's germline CDR1 is SGHAT and CDR2 FQNNGV.

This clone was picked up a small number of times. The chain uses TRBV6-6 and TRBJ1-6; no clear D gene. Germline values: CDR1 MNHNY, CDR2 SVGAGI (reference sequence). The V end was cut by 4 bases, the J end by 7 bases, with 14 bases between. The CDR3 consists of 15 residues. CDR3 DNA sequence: TGTGCCAGCAGTTCCTTGAGGGTCGGAAATTCACCCCTCCACTTT. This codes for CASSSLRVGNSPLHF.

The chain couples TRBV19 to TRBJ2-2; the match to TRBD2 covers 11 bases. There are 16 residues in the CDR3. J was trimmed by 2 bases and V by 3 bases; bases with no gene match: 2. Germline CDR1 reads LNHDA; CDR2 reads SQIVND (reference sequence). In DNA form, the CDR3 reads TGTGCCAGTAGTATGGGACTAGCGGTAAACACCGGGGAGCTGTTTTTT. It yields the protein CASSMGLAVNTGELFF.

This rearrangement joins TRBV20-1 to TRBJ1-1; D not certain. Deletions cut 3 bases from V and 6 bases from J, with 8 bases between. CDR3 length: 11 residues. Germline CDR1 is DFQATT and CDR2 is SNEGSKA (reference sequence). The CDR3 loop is CSARRKSEAFF. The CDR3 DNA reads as TGCAGTGCTAGGAGGAAGTCTGAAGCTTTCTTT.

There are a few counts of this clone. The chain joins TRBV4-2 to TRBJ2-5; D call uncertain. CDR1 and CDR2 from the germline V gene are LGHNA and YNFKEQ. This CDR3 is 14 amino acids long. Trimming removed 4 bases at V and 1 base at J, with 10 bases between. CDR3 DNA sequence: TGTGCCAGCAGCCCTCAGGTTACCCAAGAGACCCAGTACTTC. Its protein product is CASSPQVTQETQYF.

The CDR3 loop is CASSRQGAIYGYTF. DNA of the CDR3: TGTGCCAGCAGCCGACAGGGGGCAATCTATGGCTACACCTTC. The chain employs TRBV2 and TRBJ1-2; 10 bases are shared with TRBD1. The CDR3 sequence is 14 residues long. The trim removed 6 bases at V and 4 bases at J, leaving 5 bases unmatched. CDR1 is SNHLY and CDR2 is FYNNEI in the germline V gene. The whole variable domain, filled in from reference TRBV2 and TRBJ1-2, reads EPEVTQTPSHQVTQMGQEVILRCVPISNHLYFYWYRQILGQKVEFLVSFYNNEISEKSEIFDDQFSVERPDGSNFTLKIRSTKLEDSAMYFCASSRQGAIYGYTFGSGTRLTVV.

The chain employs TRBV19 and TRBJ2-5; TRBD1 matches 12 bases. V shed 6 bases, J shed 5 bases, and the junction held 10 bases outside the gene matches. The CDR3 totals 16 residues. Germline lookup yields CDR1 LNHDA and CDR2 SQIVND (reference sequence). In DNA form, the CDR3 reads TGTGCCAGTAGGCCGTCCGGGACAGGGGGCATGGAGACCCAGTACTTC. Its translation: CASRPSGTGGMETQYF.

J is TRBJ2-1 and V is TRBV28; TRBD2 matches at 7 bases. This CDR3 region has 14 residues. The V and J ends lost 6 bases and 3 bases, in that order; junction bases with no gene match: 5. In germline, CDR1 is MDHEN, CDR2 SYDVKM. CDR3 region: CASSSLAVYNEQFF. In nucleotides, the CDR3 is TGTGCCAGCAGCAGTCTAGCGGTCTACAATGAGCAGTTCTTC.

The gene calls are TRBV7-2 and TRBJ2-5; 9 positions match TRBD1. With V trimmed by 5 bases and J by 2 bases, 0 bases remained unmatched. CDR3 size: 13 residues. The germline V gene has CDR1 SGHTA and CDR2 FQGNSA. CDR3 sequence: CASSGTGQETQYF. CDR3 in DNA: TGTGCCAGCAGCGGGACAGGGCAAGAGACCCAGTACTTC. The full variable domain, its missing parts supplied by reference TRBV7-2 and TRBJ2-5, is GAGVSQSPSNKVTEKGKDVELRCDPISGHTALYWYRQSLGQGLEFLIYFQGNSAPDKSGLPSDRFSAERTGGSVSTLTIQRTQQEDSAVYLCASSGTGQETQYFGPGTRLLVL.

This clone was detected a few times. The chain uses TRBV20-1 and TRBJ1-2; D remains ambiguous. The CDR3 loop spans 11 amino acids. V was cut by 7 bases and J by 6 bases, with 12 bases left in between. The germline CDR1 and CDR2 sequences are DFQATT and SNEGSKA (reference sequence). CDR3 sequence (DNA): TGCAGTGTTTTTGAGGTGGATGGCTACACCTTC. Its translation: CSVFEVDGYTF.

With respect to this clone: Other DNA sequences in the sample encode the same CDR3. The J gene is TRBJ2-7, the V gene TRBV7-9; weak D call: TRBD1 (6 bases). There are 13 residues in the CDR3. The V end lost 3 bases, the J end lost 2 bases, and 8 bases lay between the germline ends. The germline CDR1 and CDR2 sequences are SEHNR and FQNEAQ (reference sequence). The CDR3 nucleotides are TGTGCCAGCAGCTTGGGACAACCCTACGAGCAGTACTTC. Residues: CASSLGQPYEQYF. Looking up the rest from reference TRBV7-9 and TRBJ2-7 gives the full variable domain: DTGVSQNPRHKITKRGQNVTFRCDPISEHNRLYWYRQTLGQGPEFLTYFQNEAQLEKSRLLSDRFSAERPKGSFSTLEIQRTEQGDSAMYLCASSLGQPYEQYFGPGTRLTVT.

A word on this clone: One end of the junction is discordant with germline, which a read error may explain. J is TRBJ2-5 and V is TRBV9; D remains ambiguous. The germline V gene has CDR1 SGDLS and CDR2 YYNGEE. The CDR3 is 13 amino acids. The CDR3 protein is CASSVGRLEAQYF. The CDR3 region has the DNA TGTGCCAGCAGCGTAGGACGCCTAGAGGCCCAGTACTTC.

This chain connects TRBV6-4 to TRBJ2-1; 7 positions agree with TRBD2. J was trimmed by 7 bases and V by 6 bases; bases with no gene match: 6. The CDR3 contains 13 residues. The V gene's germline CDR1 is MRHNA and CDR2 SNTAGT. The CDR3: CASRNAGGNEQFF. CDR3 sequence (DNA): TGTGCCAGCAGAAACGCCGGGGGGAATGAGCAGTTCTTC.

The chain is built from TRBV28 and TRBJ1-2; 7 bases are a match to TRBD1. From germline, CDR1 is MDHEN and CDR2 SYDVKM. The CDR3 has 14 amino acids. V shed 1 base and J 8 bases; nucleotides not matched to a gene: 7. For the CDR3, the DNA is TGTGCCAGCAGTTTATTTGAGGGGGCTTGGGGCTACACCTTC. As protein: CASSLFEGAWGYTF.

The CDR3 DNA reads TGTGCCAGCAGCCGACAGCTAATGCAGACCCAGTACTTC. Protein sequence: CASSRQLMQTQYF. The rearrangement joins TRBV7-8 to TRBJ2-5; perhaps TRBD1 as D (5 bases). The germline V gene encodes CDR1 SGHVS and CDR2 FQNEAQ. The CDR3 covers 13 residues. Deletions cut 5 bases from V and 6 bases from J, with 13 bases between.

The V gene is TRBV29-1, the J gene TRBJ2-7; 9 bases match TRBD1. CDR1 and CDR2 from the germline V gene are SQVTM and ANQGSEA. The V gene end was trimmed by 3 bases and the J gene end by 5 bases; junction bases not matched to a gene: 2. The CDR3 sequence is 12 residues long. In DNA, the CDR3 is TGCAGCGTTGAGGGACAGGGAGACGAGCAGTACTTC. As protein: CSVEGQGDEQYF.

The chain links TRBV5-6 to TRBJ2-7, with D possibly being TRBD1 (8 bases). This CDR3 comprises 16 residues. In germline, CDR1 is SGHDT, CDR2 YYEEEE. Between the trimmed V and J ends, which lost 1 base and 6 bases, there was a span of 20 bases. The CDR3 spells CASSLRTGSGTGEQYF. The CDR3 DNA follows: TGTGCCAGCAGCTTGCGGACGGGAAGCGGGACAGGCGAGCAGTACTTC.

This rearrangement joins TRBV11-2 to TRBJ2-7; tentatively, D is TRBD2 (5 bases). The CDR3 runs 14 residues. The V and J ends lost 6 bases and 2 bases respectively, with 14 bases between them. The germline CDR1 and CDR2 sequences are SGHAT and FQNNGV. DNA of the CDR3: TGTGCCAGCAGGACACTAGGAGATACCTACGAGCAGTACTTC. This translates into CASRTLGDTYEQYF.

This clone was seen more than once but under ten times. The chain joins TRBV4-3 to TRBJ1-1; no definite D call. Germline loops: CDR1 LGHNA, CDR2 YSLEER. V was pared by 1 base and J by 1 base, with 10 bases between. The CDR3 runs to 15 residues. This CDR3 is CASSQASNWNTEAFF. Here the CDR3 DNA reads TGCGCCAGCAGCCAAGCCTCTAACTGGAACACTGAAGCTTTCTTT.

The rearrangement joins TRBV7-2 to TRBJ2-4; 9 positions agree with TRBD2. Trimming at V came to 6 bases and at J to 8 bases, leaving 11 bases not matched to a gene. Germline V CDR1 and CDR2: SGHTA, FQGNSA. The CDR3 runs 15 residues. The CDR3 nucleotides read TGTGCCAGCAGTGTAGCGGGAGTGGGGAGGGACATTCAGTACTTC. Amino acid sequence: CASSVAGVGRDIQYF.

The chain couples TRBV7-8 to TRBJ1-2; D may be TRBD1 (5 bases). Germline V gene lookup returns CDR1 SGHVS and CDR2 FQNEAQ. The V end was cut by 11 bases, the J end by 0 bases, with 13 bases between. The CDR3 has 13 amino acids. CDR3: CALGREPNYGYTF. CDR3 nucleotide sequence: TGTGCCCTCGGCAGGGAACCTAACTATGGCTACACCTTC.

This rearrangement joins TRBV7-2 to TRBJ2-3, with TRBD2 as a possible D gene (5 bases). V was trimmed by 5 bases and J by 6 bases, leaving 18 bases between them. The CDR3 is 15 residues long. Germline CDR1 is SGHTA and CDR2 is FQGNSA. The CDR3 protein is CASSGWMVTGDTQYF. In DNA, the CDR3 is TGTGCCAGCAGCGGATGGATGGTGACGGGGGATACGCAGTATTTT.

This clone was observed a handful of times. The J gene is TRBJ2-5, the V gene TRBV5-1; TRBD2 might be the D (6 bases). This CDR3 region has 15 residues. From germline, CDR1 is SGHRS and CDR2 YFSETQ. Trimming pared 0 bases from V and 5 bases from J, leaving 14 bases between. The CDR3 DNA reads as TGCGCCAGCAGCTTGGCCAGGGCTGGGAGGGAGACCCAGTACTTC. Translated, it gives CASSLARAGRETQYF.